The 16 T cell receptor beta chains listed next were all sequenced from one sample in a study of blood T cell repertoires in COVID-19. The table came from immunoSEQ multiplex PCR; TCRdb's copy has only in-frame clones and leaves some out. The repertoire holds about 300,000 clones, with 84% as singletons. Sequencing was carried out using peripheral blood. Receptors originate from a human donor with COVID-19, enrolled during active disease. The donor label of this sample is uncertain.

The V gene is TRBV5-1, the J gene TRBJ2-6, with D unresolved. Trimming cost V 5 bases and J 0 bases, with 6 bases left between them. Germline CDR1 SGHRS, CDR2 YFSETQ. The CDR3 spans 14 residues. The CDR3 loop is CASSPGSGANVLTF. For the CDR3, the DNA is TGCGCCAGCAGTCCGGGCTCTGGGGCCAACGTCCTGACTTTC.

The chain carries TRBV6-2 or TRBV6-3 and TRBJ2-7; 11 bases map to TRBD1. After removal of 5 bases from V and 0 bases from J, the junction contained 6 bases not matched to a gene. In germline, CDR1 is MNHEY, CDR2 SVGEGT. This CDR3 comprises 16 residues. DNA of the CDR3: TGTGCCAGCAGTCCCTATGGACAGGGGGCCTCCTACGAGCAGTACTTC. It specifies CASSPYGQGASYEQYF.

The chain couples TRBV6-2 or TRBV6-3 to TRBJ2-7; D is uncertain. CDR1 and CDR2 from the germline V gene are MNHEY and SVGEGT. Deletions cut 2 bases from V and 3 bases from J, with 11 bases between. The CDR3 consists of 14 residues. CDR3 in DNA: TGTGCCAGCAGTTACGATAGTACCTACTACGAGCAGTACTTC. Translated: CASSYDSTYYEQYF.

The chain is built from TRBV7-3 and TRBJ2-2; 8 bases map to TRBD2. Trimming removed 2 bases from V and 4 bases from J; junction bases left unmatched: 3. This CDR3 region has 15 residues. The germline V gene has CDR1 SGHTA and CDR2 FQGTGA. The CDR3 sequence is CASSLGAGGTGELFF. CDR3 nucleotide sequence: TGTGCCAGCAGCTTAGGGGCGGGAGGCACCGGGGAGCTGTTTTTT.

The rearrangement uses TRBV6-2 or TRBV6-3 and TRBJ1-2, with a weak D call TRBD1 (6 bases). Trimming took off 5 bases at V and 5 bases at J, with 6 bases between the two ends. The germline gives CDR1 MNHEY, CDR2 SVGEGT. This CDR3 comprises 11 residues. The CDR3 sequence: CASSTGYGYTF. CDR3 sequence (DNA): TGTGCCAGCAGTACAGGGTATGGCTACACCTTC.

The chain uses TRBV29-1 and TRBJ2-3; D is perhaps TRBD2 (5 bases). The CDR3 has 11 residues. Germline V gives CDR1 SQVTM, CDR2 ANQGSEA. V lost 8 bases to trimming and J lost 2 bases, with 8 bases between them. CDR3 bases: TGCAGCTTCGGGAACACAGATACGCAGTATTTT. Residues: CSFGNTDTQYF.

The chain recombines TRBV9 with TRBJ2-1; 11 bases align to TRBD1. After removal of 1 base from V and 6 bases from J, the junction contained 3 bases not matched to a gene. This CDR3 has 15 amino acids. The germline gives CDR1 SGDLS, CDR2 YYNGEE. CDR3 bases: TGTGCCAGCAGCGTATACGGGACAGGGGGCAATGAGCAGTTCTTC. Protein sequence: CASSVYGTGGNEQFF.

This CDR3 reads CSASGTYNEQFF. CDR3 DNA sequence: TGCAGTGCTAGTGGGACTTACAATGAGCAGTTCTTC. This sequence joins TRBV20-1 and TRBJ2-1; perhaps TRBD2 as D (6 bases). This CDR3 spans 12 amino acids. Trimming stripped 3 bases from V and 4 bases from J, with 7 bases between. Germline assignment: CDR1 DFQATT and CDR2 SNEGSKA (reference sequence).

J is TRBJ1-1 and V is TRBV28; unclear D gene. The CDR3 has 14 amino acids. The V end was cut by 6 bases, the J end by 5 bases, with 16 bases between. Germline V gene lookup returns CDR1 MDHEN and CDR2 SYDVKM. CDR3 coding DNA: TGTGCCAGCAGCCCCCCCTCGGGGAAAACTGAAGCTTTCTTT. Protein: CASSPPSGKTEAFF.

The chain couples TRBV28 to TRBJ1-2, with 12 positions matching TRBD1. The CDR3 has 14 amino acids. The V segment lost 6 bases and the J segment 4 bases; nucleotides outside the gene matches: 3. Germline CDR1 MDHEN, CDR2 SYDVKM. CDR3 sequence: CASRGQGAGYGYTF. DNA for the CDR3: TGTGCCAGCAGGGGACAGGGGGCGGGCTATGGCTACACCTTC.

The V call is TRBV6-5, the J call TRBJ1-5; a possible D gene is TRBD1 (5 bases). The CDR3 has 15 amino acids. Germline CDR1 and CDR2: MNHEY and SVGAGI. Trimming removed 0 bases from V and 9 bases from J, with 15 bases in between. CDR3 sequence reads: CASSYSGGAGLPQHF. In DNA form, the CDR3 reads TGTGCCAGCAGTTACTCGGGCGGGGCTGGATTGCCCCAGCATTTT.

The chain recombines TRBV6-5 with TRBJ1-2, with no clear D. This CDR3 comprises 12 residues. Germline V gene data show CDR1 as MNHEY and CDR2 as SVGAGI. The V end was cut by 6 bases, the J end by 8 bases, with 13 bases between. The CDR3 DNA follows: TGTGCCAGCAGAGTCCCGACTCCAGGCTACACCTTC. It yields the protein CASRVPTPGYTF.

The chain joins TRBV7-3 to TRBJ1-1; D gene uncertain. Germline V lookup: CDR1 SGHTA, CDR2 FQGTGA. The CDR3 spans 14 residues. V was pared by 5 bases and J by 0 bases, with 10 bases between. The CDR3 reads CASSPRSMNTEAFF. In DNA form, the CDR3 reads TGTGCCAGCAGCCCCCGGTCCATGAACACTGAAGCTTTCTTT.

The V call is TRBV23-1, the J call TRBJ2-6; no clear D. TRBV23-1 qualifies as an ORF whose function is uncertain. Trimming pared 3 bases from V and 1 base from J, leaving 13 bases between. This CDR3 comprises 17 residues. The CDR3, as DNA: TGCGCCAGCAGTCAGTGTCCAGGCACTTCTGGGGCCAACGTCCTGACTTTC. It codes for CASSQCPGTSGANVLTF.

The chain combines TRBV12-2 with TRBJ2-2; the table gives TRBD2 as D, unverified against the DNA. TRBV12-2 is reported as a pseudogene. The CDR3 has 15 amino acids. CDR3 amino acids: CASRFGLPNTGELFF. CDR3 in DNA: TGTGCAAGTCGCTTCGGTCTTCCCAACACCGGGGAGCTGTTTTTT.

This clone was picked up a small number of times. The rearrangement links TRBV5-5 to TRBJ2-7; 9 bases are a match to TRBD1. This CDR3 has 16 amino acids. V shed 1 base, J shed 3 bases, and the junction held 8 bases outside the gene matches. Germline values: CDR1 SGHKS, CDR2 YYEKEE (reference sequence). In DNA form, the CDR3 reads TGTGCCAGCAGCTTGCCCCGCGGGACAGGGTTCTACGAGCAGTACTTC. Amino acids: CASSLPRGTGFYEQYF.